This T cell receptor (beta chain) was captured by sequencing in a study of blood T cells in healthy people across ages. Study in general: About one barcoded beta molecule was captured per two T cells (by template switching).

Combining a sample-barcoded 5' primer with a J-beta primer mix, a second PCR ran for roughly 7 to 11 cycles. Using its own MiXCR run on the 5' RACE reads, TCRdb lists one record per CDR3 protein. The sample has hundreds of thousands of distinct CDR3 sequences, approximately 30% seen once. The V end lost 9 bases, the J end lost 6 bases, and 14 bases lay between the germline ends. This CDR3 is 12 amino acids long. CDR1 LGHDT and CDR2 YNNKEL come from the germline V gene (reference sequence). The chain joins TRBV3-1 to TRBJ1-2; D ambiguous. Sequencing was carried out using blood. The receptor was derived from an elderly woman in good health. CDR3 in amino acids: CASQGSGDGYTF. The CDR3 DNA follows: TGTGCCAGTCAAGGGAGTGGTGATGGCTACACCTTC.